This paragraph covers one TCR beta chain sequence. This sample stems from a study of technical replicates of blood from several donors. Libraries were prepared by immunoSEQ multiplex PCR; TCRdb keeps only in-frame clonotypes and omits some of them. The sample lists some 70,000 clones; 80% to 95% were seen once. Between the trimmed V and J ends, which lost 0 bases and 4 bases, there was a span of 15 bases. The CDR3 sequence is 16 residues long. The germline gives CDR1 SGHDN, CDR2 FVKESK. Sequencing was carried out using T cells isolated from PBMCs. The receptor comes from a human donor in good health. This chain joins TRBV14 and TRBJ1-2; D is perhaps TRBD1 (6 bases). The CDR3 loop reads CASSQEYRARAYGYTF. The CDR3, as DNA: TGTGCCAGCAGCCAAGAATACAGGGCCCGGGCCTATGGCTACACCTTC.